These 30 T cell receptor beta chains originate from one sample sequenced in a study of blood T cell repertoires in COVID-19. The method was immunoSEQ multiplex PCR; TCRdb's version includes in-frame clones alone and lacks a portion of them. The table includes 250,000 to 300,000 clones, roughly 89% detected once. The sample taken for sequencing was peripheral blood. The receptors originated from a woman aged 55-69 years with COVID-19, enrolled during active disease.

The V call is TRBV30, the J call TRBJ1-6; D remains unclear. The ends were cut back, 0 bases at V and 7 bases at J, with 10 bases in the middle. From germline, CDR1 is GTSNPN and CDR2 SVGIG (reference sequence). CDR3 length: 14 amino acids. In nucleotides, the CDR3 is TGTGCCTGGAGTGTAGAACAGATGAATTCACCCCTCCACTTT. Its translation is CAWSVEQMNSPLHF. The full variable domain, rest sourced from reference TRBV30 and TRBJ1-6, is SQTIHQWPATLVQPVGSPLSLECTVEGTSNPNLYWYRQAAGRGLQLLFYSVGIGQISSEVPQNLSASRPQDRQFILSSKKLLLSDSGFYLCAWSVEQMNSPLHFGNGTRLTVT.

The chain joins TRBV19 to TRBJ2-1; 8 positions match TRBD2. This CDR3 has 16 residues. The V segment lost 7 bases and the J segment 2 bases; nucleotides outside the gene matches: 10. Germline loops: CDR1 LNHDA, CDR2 SQIVND (reference sequence). The CDR3 reads CASIGGETSTYNEQFF. The CDR3 region has the DNA TGTGCCAGTATCGGGGGGGAGACGTCTACCTACAATGAGCAGTTCTTC.

The J gene is TRBJ1-1, the V gene TRBV7-2; perhaps TRBD1 as D (5 bases). The V gene's germline CDR1 is SGHTA and CDR2 FQGNSA. This CDR3 comprises 13 residues. V lost 5 bases and J 1 base, leaving 8 bases between the germline ends. For the CDR3, the DNA is TGTGCCAGCAGCCAGACAGCGAACACTGAAGCTTTCTTT. It yields the protein CASSQTANTEAFF.

The chain recombines TRBV11-3 with TRBJ2-5; D is perhaps TRBD1 (6 bases). The CDR3 has 15 residues. Germline-derived CDR1 and CDR2 are SGHNT and YENEEA. V dropped 1 base and J dropped 5 bases, with 14 bases sitting between them. The CDR3 DNA is TGTGCCAGCAGCTTAGCTGCAGGGGCTGGCGAGACCCAGTACTTC. It is translated as CASSLAAGAGETQYF.

The V and J genes are TRBV6-6 and TRBJ1-4; 7 positions agree with TRBD1. The V segment lost 7 bases and the J segment 0 bases; nucleotides outside the gene matches: 5. CDR1 is MNHNY, CDR2 SVGAGI, per germline (reference sequence). The CDR3 runs to 15 residues. The CDR3 bases are TGTGCCAGCAATCCCCAGGGGGCAACTAATGAAAAACTGTTTTTT. The encoded protein is CASNPQGATNEKLFF.

The chain links TRBV5-5 to TRBJ1-2, with D unclear. The CDR3 has 14 residues. Germline CDR1 is SGHKS and CDR2 is YYEKEE (reference sequence). Trimming took off 2 bases at V and 5 bases at J, with 13 bases between the two ends. CDR3 sequence (DNA): TGTGCCAGCAGCTTAGTCCCACGGGATTATGGCTACACCTTC. Its translation: CASSLVPRDYGYTF. The entire variable domain, with the rest obtained from reference TRBV5-5 and TRBJ1-2, is as follows: DAGVTQSPTHLIKTRGQQVTLRCSPISGHKSVSWYQQVLGQGPQFIFQYYEKEERGRGNFPDRFSARQFPNYSSELNVNALLLGDSALYLCASSLVPRDYGYTFGSGTRLTVV.

V gene TRBV4-1 combines with J gene TRBJ1-4; TRBD1 is a possible D gene (6 bases). V was pared by 0 bases and J by 15 bases, with 20 bases between. Germline V gene sequence: CDR1 MGHRA, CDR2 YSYEKL. The CDR3 is 15 amino acids. Here the CDR3 DNA reads TGCGCCAGCAGCCAAGAGGGGGCCGGTCTCCGAGCGGTGTTTTTT. Translating it yields CASSQEGAGLRAVFF.

CDR3 protein: CSVVATGQQQETQYF. CDR3 sequence (DNA): TGCAGCGTTGTTGCCACCGGACAGCAACAAGAGACCCAGTACTTC. The V and J genes are TRBV29-1 and TRBJ2-5, with D perhaps TRBD1 (6 bases). V was cut by 4 bases and J by 2 bases, with 17 bases left in between. Germline V CDR1 and CDR2: SQVTM, ANQGSEA. The CDR3 is made up of 15 amino acids.

The chain links TRBV10-3 to TRBJ2-1, with 8 nucleotides matching TRBD2. The J segment lost 0 bases and the V segment lost 3 bases, leaving 10 bases of the junction unmatched. The germline gives CDR1 ENHRY, CDR2 SYGVKD. The CDR3 is 18 residues long. The CDR3 region is CAISETAGAPRSYNEQFF. The CDR3 DNA reads TGTGCCATCAGTGAAACAGCGGGGGCGCCCCGCTCCTACAATGAGCAGTTCTTC.

The rearrangement links TRBV3-1 (or the pseudogene TRBV3-2) to TRBJ1-5; D call uncertain. V was shortened by 0 bases and J by 6 bases, with 9 bases between the two germline ends. The CDR3 has 14 residues. Germline CDR1 LGHDT, CDR2 YNNKEL (reference sequence). CDR3 sequence: CASSQEIGSQPQHF. The CDR3 coding sequence is TGTGCCAGCAGCCAAGAAATCGGTAGTCAGCCCCAGCATTTT.

The genes are TRBV19 and TRBJ1-2, with 7 bases identical to TRBD1. V shed 7 bases, J shed 2 bases, and the junction held 10 bases outside the gene matches. The germline V gene has CDR1 LNHDA and CDR2 SQIVND (reference sequence). This CDR3 is built from 15 residues. CDR3 in DNA: TGTGCCAGTATTAAGTCAGGGGGAGGAAACTATGGCTACACCTTC. Amino acid sequence: CASIKSGGGNYGYTF. Drawing the rest from reference TRBV19 and TRBJ1-2, the complete variable domain is DGGITQSPKYLFRKEGQNVTLSCEQNLNHDAMYWYRQDPGQGLRLIYYSQIVNDFQKGDIAEGYSVSREKKESFPLTVTSAQKNPTAFYLCASIKSGGGNYGYTFGSGTRLTVV.

The chain links TRBV9 to TRBJ1-6; TRBD1 might be the D (5 bases). The CDR3 spans 14 residues. CDR1 and CDR2 (germline): SGDLS, YYNGEE. V lost 0 bases to trimming and J lost 7 bases, with 8 bases between them. In nucleotides, the CDR3 is TGTGCCAGCAGCGTAGAGGCAGGGAATTCACCCCTCCACTTT. Its translation: CASSVEAGNSPLHF. Filled out from reference TRBV9 and TRBJ1-6, the complete variable domain reads DSGVTQTPKHLITATGQRVTLRCSPRSGDLSVYWYQQSLDQGLQFLIQYYNGEERAKGNILERFSAQQFPDLHSELNLSSLELGDSALYFCASSVEAGNSPLHFGNGTRLTVT.

This chain links TRBV3-1 (or the pseudogene TRBV3-2) with TRBJ1-3, with D uncertain. The CDR3 consists of 15 residues. Germline lookup yields CDR1 LGHDT and CDR2 YNNKEL (reference sequence). Trimming took 5 bases from V and 0 from J, leaving 11 bases between them. CDR3 DNA: TGTGCCAGCAGCTACCCCAGAAACTCTGGAAACACCATATATTTT. Translation gives CASSYPRNSGNTIYF.

This sequence joins TRBV9 and TRBJ2-1, with D perhaps matching TRBD1 (6 bases). The CDR3 consists of 12 residues. CDR1 is SGDLS, CDR2 YYNGEE, per germline. The germline V and J ends were trimmed by 0 bases and 13 bases, with 11 bases remaining between them. CDR3 residues: CASSVVGGLQFF. In DNA, the CDR3 is TGTGCCAGCAGCGTAGTTGGGGGCCTTCAGTTCTTC.

V is TRBV29-1 and J is TRBJ1-2, with 10 bases fitting TRBD1. This CDR3 has 15 residues. Per the germline V gene, CDR1 is SQVTM and CDR2 is ANQGSEA. Germline trimming cut 3 bases from V and 5 bases from J; bases unmatched to any gene: 9. CDR3 bases: TGCAGCGTTGATTTGTCGCGGGACAGGGGTTATGGCTACACCTTC. Its translation is CSVDLSRDRGYGYTF. Full variable domain (remainder filled in from reference TRBV29-1 and TRBJ1-2): SAVISQKPSRDICQRGTSLTIQCQVDSQVTMMFWYRQQPGQSLTLIATANQGSEATYESGFVIDKFPISRPNLTFSTLTVSNMSPEDSSIYLCSVDLSRDRGYGYTFGSGTRLTVV.

This clone was seen only a few times. The chain employs TRBV6-5 and TRBJ1-3; 7 nucleotides line up with TRBD1. Germline CDR1 and CDR2: MNHEY and SVGAGI. The CDR3 loop spans 15 amino acids. J gave up 0 bases and V 4 bases, and 3 bases lay outside the gene matches. The CDR3 DNA reads TGTGCCAGCAGTTCGGACAGGAACTCTGGAAACACCATATATTTT. It codes for CASSSDRNSGNTIYF.

This clone was seen only once. The V gene is TRBV19, the J gene TRBJ1-5; D not certain. Germline-derived CDR1 and CDR2 are LNHDA and SQIVND (reference sequence). The CDR3 has 15 amino acids. Between the trimmed V and J ends, which lost 3 bases and 4 bases, there was a span of 13 bases. For the CDR3, the DNA is TGTGCCAGTAGTATGAACAGTGAAGAGAATCAGCCCCAGCATTTT. Amino acid sequence: CASSMNSEENQPQHF.

The V call is TRBV4-2, the J call TRBJ1-2; 8 bases agree with TRBD1. The CDR3 has 16 residues. V shed 1 base and J 0 bases; nucleotides not matched to a gene: 4. Per the germline V gene, CDR1 is LGHNA and CDR2 is YNFKEQ. This CDR3 reads CASSQAGQEPNYGYTF. CDR3 coding DNA: TGTGCCAGCAGCCAAGCGGGACAGGAGCCTAACTATGGCTACACCTTC.

The V call is TRBV18, the J call TRBJ2-2; TRBD1 matches 11 bases. This CDR3 has 15 amino acids. Germline CDR1 reads KGHSH; CDR2 reads LQKENI. The V gene end was trimmed by 5 bases and the J gene end by 5 bases; junction bases not matched to a gene: 4. The CDR3 sequence: CASSGTGGRTGELFF. DNA of the CDR3: TGTGCCAGCTCAGGGACAGGGGGTCGGACCGGGGAGCTGTTTTTT.

This clone occurred once. One junction end disagrees with the germline gene, perhaps due to a read error. The chain joins TRBV10-3 to TRBJ2-1, with TRBD2 as a possible D gene (6 bases). Germline CDR1 is ENHRY and CDR2 is SYGVKD. The CDR3 is 14 residues long. CDR3 sequence (DNA): TGTGCCATCAGGAGGGACTCCTCCGACAATGAGCAGTTCTTC. As protein: CAIRRDSSDNEQFF.

This rearrangement joins TRBV5-1 to TRBJ2-7; tentative D call: TRBD1 (6 bases). V lost 0 bases and J lost 6, with 16 bases in between. This CDR3 has 15 amino acids. Germline CDR1 and CDR2: SGHRS and YFSETQ. The CDR3 DNA reads as TGCGCCAGCAGCTTGGCGGGGCAGGGGTCAGGCGAGCAGTACTTC. Translated: CASSLAGQGSGEQYF. The whole variable domain, filled in from reference TRBV5-1 and TRBJ2-7, reads KAGVTQTPRYLIKTRGQQVTLSCSPISGHRSVSWYQQTPGQGLQFLFEYFSETQRNKGNFPGRFSGRQFSNSRSEMNVSTLELGDSALYLCASSLAGQGSGEQYFGPGTRLTVT.

The chain carries TRBV7-2 and TRBJ2-2, with D possibly matching TRBD1 (5 bases). V shed 5 bases and J shed 5 bases, with 15 bases lying between them. Germline V gives CDR1 SGHTA, CDR2 FQGNSA. The CDR3 is 15 residues long. This CDR3 is CASSLRTIETGELFF. CDR3 nucleotide sequence: TGTGCCAGCAGCCTCCGGACAATTGAGACCGGGGAGCTGTTTTTT.

As to this clone: This same CDR3 is encoded by further DNA sequences in the sample. The chain couples TRBV2 to TRBJ2-5; 7 bases match TRBD1. The V gene's germline CDR1 is SNHLY and CDR2 FYNNEI. CDR3 length: 13 residues. V shed 8 bases and J 2 bases; nucleotides not matched to a gene: 5. This CDR3 is CASVRDSQETQYF. DNA of the CDR3: TGTGCCAGCGTACGGGACAGTCAAGAGACCCAGTACTTC.

This chain uses TRBV18 with TRBJ1-1; TRBD1 is a possible D gene (6 bases). CDR3 length: 15 residues. The V and J ends lost 3 bases and 1 base respectively, with 12 bases between them. CDR1 is KGHSH, CDR2 LQKENI, per germline. CDR3 bases: TGTGCCAGCTCACCGGTACAGGGTCGGAACACTGAAGCTTTCTTT. It specifies CASSPVQGRNTEAFF.

This clone was seen just once. V gene TRBV7-8 combines with J gene TRBJ2-3; the D gene is possibly TRBD2 (6 bases). The CDR3 length is 15 residues. V was shortened by 3 bases and J by 8 bases, with 18 bases between the two germline ends. Germline V gene data show CDR1 as SGHVS and CDR2 as FQNEAQ. Here the CDR3 DNA reads TGTGCCAGCAGCTTGGTGGGGACTCGACGGGGTACGCAGTATTTT. This translates into CASSLVGTRRGTQYF. Based on the CDR3 plus reference TRBV7-8 and TRBJ2-3, the full variable domain is GAGVSQSPRYKVAKRGQDVALRCDPISGHVSLFWYQQALGQGPEFLTYFQNEAQLDKSGLPSDRFFAERPEGSVSTLKIQRTQQEDSAVYLCASSLVGTRRGTQYFGPGTRLTVL.

This clone was seen only once. The genes are TRBV3-1 (or the pseudogene TRBV3-2) and TRBJ1-4; 10 positions agree with TRBD1. Germline trimming cut 3 bases from V and 7 bases from J; bases unmatched to any gene: 11. Per germline, CDR1 LGHDT and CDR2 YNNKEL (reference sequence). The CDR3 consists of 17 residues. CDR3 sequence (DNA): TGTGCCAGCAGCCAGGGAGCCGGGACAGGGGTTGGTGAAAAACTGTTTTTT. Its translation is CASSQGAGTGVGEKLFF.

This chain connects TRBV7-3 to TRBJ2-5, with D maybe TRBD1 (6 bases). Trimming left V 3 bases short and J 4 bases short, with 9 bases between. The germline gives CDR1 SGHTA, CDR2 FQGTGA. CDR3 length equals 13 residues. The CDR3 bases are TGTGCCAGCAGCTTGGGGGCGGTAGAGACCCAGTACTTC. Its translation: CASSLGAVETQYF.

For the CDR3, the DNA is TGTGCCAGCAGCTTTGAAGGGGGGGCGGGCACAGATACGCAGTATTTT. Translation gives CASSFEGGAGTDTQYF. V usage is TRBV5-4 and J usage is TRBJ2-3, with D possibly TRBD2 on 7 matching bases. This CDR3 is built from 16 residues. V was clipped by 2 bases and J by 1 base, with 14 bases between them. Germline values: CDR1 SGHNT, CDR2 YYREEE (reference sequence).

The rearrangement links TRBV4-1 to TRBJ2-1, with 10 bases identical to TRBD1. This CDR3 has 14 amino acids. V gave up 4 bases and J gave up 7 bases; unmatched junction bases: 4. From germline, CDR1 is MGHRA and CDR2 YSYEKL. The CDR3: CASSPQDRGNEQFF. The CDR3 DNA reads TGCGCCAGCAGCCCGCAGGACAGGGGGAATGAGCAGTTCTTC.

The V gene is TRBV19, the J gene TRBJ2-1; no clear D. V shed 1 base and J shed 0 bases, with 7 bases lying between them. Germline CDR1 LNHDA, CDR2 SQIVND (reference sequence). The CDR3 runs to 15 residues. Here the CDR3 reads CASSIAVSSYNEQFF. The CDR3 DNA reads TGTGCCAGTAGTATAGCGGTGAGCTCCTACAATGAGCAGTTCTTC.